The 4 T cell receptor delta chains given below trace back to one sample, sequenced in a study of gammadelta T cells in human blood. TCRdb re-processed the RT-PCR reads via CATT. The sample records approximately 320 delta-chain clones, roughly 44% being singletons. Sequencing input: non-Vgamma9Vdelta2 gamma-delta T cells from cord blood. These receptors were collected from a newborn.

On this clone: A far larger clone is off by one base, so a read error is likely. V usage is TRAV29/DV5 and J usage is TRDJ2; no reliable D call. V lost 3 bases and J 7 bases, leaving 13 bases between the germline ends. The germline gives CDR1 NSMFDY, CDR2 ISSIKDK. This CDR3 has 13 residues. In DNA, the CDR3 is TGTGCAGCAACCCCCTTTAGCATAGCACAACTCTTCTTT. It yields the protein CAATPFSIAQLFF.

This clone came up a few times. A much larger clone is a single base away; this may be a read error. The identical CDR3 is also encoded by other nucleotide sequences in the sample. This rearrangement joins TRAV23/DV6 to TRDJ1; 9 bases fit TRDD3. The CDR3 sequence is 15 residues long. CDR1 and CDR2 (germline): NTAFDY, IRPDVSE (reference sequence). In DNA form, the CDR3 reads TGTGCTGTGAGGCGGGGGATACTTGACACTGATAAACTCATCTTT. It specifies CAVRRGILDTDKLIF.

This clone was found a few times. A read error may explain this, as a much larger clone is one base away. Different DNA sequences within this sample yield the same CDR3. This sequence joins TRDV1 and TRDJ1; D unresolved. The CDR3 loop spans 11 amino acids. In germline, CDR1 is TSWWSYY, CDR2 QGS. The V and J ends lost 3 bases and 5 bases respectively, with 4 bases between them. The CDR3 sequence: CALGETDKLIF. In DNA, the CDR3 is TGTGCTCTTGGGGAGACAGATAAACTCATCTTT.

This clone is large within its sample. Other DNA variants within this sample encode the same CDR3. The chain employs TRDV1 and TRDJ1, with TRDD3 matching 8 bases. Germline V gives CDR1 TSWWSYY, CDR2 QGS. This CDR3 comprises 21 residues. The J segment lost 0 bases and the V segment lost 0 bases, leaving 18 bases of the junction unmatched. CDR3 protein: CALGELSPINWGDKYTDKLIF. The CDR3 DNA follows: TGTGCTCTTGGGGAACTCTCCCCTATCAACTGGGGGGATAAGTACACCGATAAACTCATCTTT.